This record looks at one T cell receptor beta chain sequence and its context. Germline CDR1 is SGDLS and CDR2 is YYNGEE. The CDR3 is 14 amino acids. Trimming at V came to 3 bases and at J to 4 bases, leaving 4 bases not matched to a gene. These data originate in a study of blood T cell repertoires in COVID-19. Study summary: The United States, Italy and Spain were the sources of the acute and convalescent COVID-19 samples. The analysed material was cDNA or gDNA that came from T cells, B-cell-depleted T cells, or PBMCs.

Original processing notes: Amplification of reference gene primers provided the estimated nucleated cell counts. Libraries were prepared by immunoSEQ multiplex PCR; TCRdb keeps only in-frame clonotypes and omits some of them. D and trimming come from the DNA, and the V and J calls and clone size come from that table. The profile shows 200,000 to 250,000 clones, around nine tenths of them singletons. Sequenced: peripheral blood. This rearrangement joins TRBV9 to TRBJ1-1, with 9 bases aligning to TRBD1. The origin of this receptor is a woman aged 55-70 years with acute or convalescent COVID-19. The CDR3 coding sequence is TGTGCCAGCAGCGCCACAGGGGGCGTCACTGAAGCTTTCTTT. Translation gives CASSATGGVTEAFF.